A selection of T cell receptor beta chains follows, all from one sample in a study of T cells in Graves' hyperthyroidism and ophthalmopathy. TCRdb recomputed calls from the multiplex PCR reads with MiXCR, one row per CDR3 protein. The table records hundreds of thousands of distinct CDR3 sequences, approximately 25% of them present only once. Sequenced: blood. The source is a woman aged 30 to 39 with Graves' ophthalmopathy. CDR3s include the opening cysteine and the closing phenylalanine or tryptophan. Fields, in order: D gene, V gene, J gene, clone size, CDR3 DNA, CDR3 protein. The D gene is left open where the match is weak. Rows may omit the clone size; those that give it use once, few, many or a size class.

D: NA; V: TRBV7-3; J: TRBJ2-1; size: many; DNA: TGTGCCAGCAGCGCAAGCCCAGGTCACAATGAGCAGTTCTTC; CDR3: CASSASPGHNEQFF
D: NA; V: TRBV28; J: TRBJ2-4; size: NA; DNA: TGTGCCAGCAGTTTAGATGCAGGGAGCATTCAGTACTTC; CDR3: CASSLDAGSIQYF
D: TRBD1; V: TRBV5-1; J: TRBJ1-1; size: NA; DNA: TGCGCCAGCAGCTTGGGGGACAGAACGGCTGAAGCTTTCTTT; CDR3: CASSLGDRTAEAFF
D: NA; V: TRBV15; J: TRBJ2-7; size: NA; DNA: TGTGCCACCAGCAGAGAGACAAGAGGAGAGCAGTACTTC; CDR3: CATSRETRGEQYF
D: TRBD2; V: TRBV12-3/TRBV12-4; J: TRBJ2-2; size: once; DNA: TGTGCCAGCAGTTTAGCAGGTGTATTGAGTAGCGGGACCGGGGAGCTGTTTTTT; CDR3: CASSLAGVLSSGTGELFF
D: TRBD1; V: TRBV7-2; J: TRBJ1-1; size: once; DNA: TGTGCCAGTAAACAGGGGGGAGGGGACACTGAAGCTTTCTTT; CDR3: CASKQGGGDTEAFF
D: NA; V: TRBV6-1; J: TRBJ1-1; size: many; DNA: TGTGCCAGCAGTGAAAGGGCAGGGATGAACACTGAAGCTTTCTTT; CDR3: CASSERAGMNTEAFF
D: NA; V: TRBV6-2/TRBV6-3; J: TRBJ2-7; size: NA; DNA: TGTGCCAGCAGTTACTCGGTCATTCCCTACGAGCAGTACTTC; CDR3: CASSYSVIPYEQYF
D: NA; V: TRBV16; J: TRBJ2-7; size: NA; DNA: TGTGCCAGCAGCCAATCTGCGATTAGGACTCTCGGCGAGCAGTACTTC; CDR3: CASSQSAIRTLGEQYF
D: TRBD2; V: TRBV11-2; J: TRBJ2-7; size: NA; DNA: TGTGCCAGCAGCTTAGTCTACGCTAGCGGTAGCTCCTACGAGCAGTACTTC; CDR3: CASSLVYASGSSYEQYF
D: NA; V: TRBV5-5; J: TRBJ1-5; size: NA; DNA: TGTGCCAGCAGCTTGTGGGTAGCGGGCAATCAGCCCCAGCATTTT; CDR3: CASSLWVAGNQPQHF
D: NA; V: TRBV24-1; J: TRBJ1-1; size: many; DNA: TGTGCCACCAGGGGGCCGGGAGGCACTGAAGCTTTCTTT; CDR3: CATRGPGGTEAFF
D: NA; V: TRBV6-5; J: TRBJ1-1; size: many; DNA: TGTGCCAGCAGTTACGCCAACAGCTTAGCCACTGAAGCTTTCTTT; CDR3: CASSYANSLATEAFF
D: NA; V: TRBV10-3; J: TRBJ2-7; size: NA; DNA: TGTGCCATCAGTGAGTCGCTTTTGGGGGGCGGGAGCTACGAGCAGTACTTC; CDR3: CAISESLLGGGSYEQYF
D: TRBD2; V: TRBV20-1; J: TRBJ2-7; size: many; DNA: TGCAGTGCTAGAGGTGACGGAGCGGGGGGGGACCGCGAGCAGTACTTC; CDR3: CSARGDGAGGDREQYF
D: TRBD1; V: TRBV29-1; J: TRBJ2-7; size: NA; DNA: TGCAGCGTTGAATCCGGGACAGGGCGGTACTTC; CDR3: CSVESGTGRYF
D: TRBD2; V: TRBV2; J: TRBJ2-5; size: few; DNA: TGTGCCAGCAGGTTGGGACGGGAGGAAGAGACCCAGTACTTC; CDR3: CASRLGREEETQYF
D: NA; V: TRBV28; J: TRBJ1-3; size: NA; DNA: TGTGCCAGCAGTCGGGGAGATGGAAACACCATATATTTT; CDR3: CASSRGDGNTIYF
D: TRBD1; V: TRBV28; J: TRBJ2-2; size: many; DNA: TGTGCCAGCAGTCCCCGGGACAGGGGTTATGGCGGGGAGCTGTTTTTT; CDR3: CASSPRDRGYGGELFF
D: TRBD1; V: TRBV27; J: TRBJ2-7; size: many; DNA: TGTGCCAGCAGTTCCTATGGACAGGGTACCTACGAGCAGTACTTC; CDR3: CASSSYGQGTYEQYF
D: NA; V: TRBV27; J: TRBJ2-7; size: many; DNA: TGTGCCAGCAGTTTATCGGTGGGTCCCTCCTACGAGCAGTACTTC; CDR3: CASSLSVGPSYEQYF
D: TRBD1; V: TRBV7-8; J: TRBJ1-5; size: many; DNA: TGTGCCAGCAGCATCGGGACAGGGCTCGGGCAGCCCCAGCATTTT; CDR3: CASSIGTGLGQPQHF
D: NA; V: TRBV11-2; J: TRBJ1-1; size: many; DNA: TGTGCCAGCAGAGGTAGTGTAGACTCCCCTGAAGCTTTCTTT; CDR3: CASRGSVDSPEAFF
D: TRBD2; V: TRBV28; J: TRBJ2-5; size: NA; DNA: TGTGCCAGCAGTCCCGGACTAGTCCGTGTGGAGACCCAGTACTTC; CDR3: CASSPGLVRVETQYF
D: NA; V: TRBV13; J: TRBJ2-5; size: NA; DNA: TGTGCCAGCAGCTTAAGGGCCAGGGGAGAGACCCAGTACTTC; CDR3: CASSLRARGETQYF
D: TRBD1; V: TRBV6-1; J: TRBJ2-7; size: NA; DNA: TGTGCCAGCAGTGTTACCGGGACAGGGAGCGAGCAGTACTTC; CDR3: CASSVTGTGSEQYF
D: NA; V: TRBV7-6; J: TRBJ2-7; size: NA; DNA: TGTGCCAGCAGCCAAGGGGATACCATCTCCTACGAGCAGTACTTC; CDR3: CASSQGDTISYEQYF
D: TRBD1; V: TRBV7-8; J: TRBJ1-1; size: few; DNA: TGTGCCAGCAGCGAAATGACAGGGGCTGAAGCTTTCTTT; CDR3: CASSEMTGAEAFF
D: NA; V: TRBV6-2/TRBV6-3; J: TRBJ2-2; size: NA; DNA: TGTGCCAGCAGTTACTCGATGCCCGGGGAGCTGTTTTTT; CDR3: CASSYSMPGELFF
D: NA; V: TRBV7-6; J: TRBJ2-2; size: NA; DNA: TGTGCCAGCAGCTTAAATAGGGGACAAGGCGTGAGATACACCGGGGAGCTGTTTTTT; CDR3: CASSLNRGQGVRYTGELFF
D: NA; V: TRBV6-1; J: TRBJ1-2; size: many; DNA: TGTGCCAGCAGGCCCACTAGGGGGTCTGGCTACACCTTC; CDR3: CASRPTRGSGYTF
D: NA; V: TRBV11-2; J: TRBJ2-5; size: NA; DNA: TGTGCCAGCAGCTTTTTAAACCGACAGAAAGAGACCCAGTACTTC; CDR3: CASSFLNRQKETQYF
D: TRBD1; V: TRBV12-3/TRBV12-4; J: TRBJ2-6; size: NA; DNA: TGTGCCAGCAGTTCGACAGGGGGCAGGGGGTCTGGGGCCAACGTCCTGACTTTC; CDR3: CASSSTGGRGSGANVLTF
D: TRBD2; V: TRBV2; J: TRBJ2-2; size: many; DNA: TGTGCCAGCACCGGGACTAGCGGGGGGATGACCGGGGAGCTGTTTTTT; CDR3: CASTGTSGGMTGELFF
D: NA; V: TRBV2; J: TRBJ1-2; size: few; DNA: TGTGCCAGCAGTGAAAGGAATTCCTATGGCTACACCTTC; CDR3: CASSERNSYGYTF
D: NA; V: TRBV11-2; J: TRBJ1-1; size: many; DNA: TGTGCCAGCAGCTTAAATCTCATGAACACTGAAGCTTTCTTT; CDR3: CASSLNLMNTEAFF
D: NA; V: TRBV20-1; J: TRBJ2-7; size: many; DNA: TGCAGTGCTAGTCACAGGATGCCCTACGAGCAGTACTTC; CDR3: CSASHRMPYEQYF
D: TRBD1; V: TRBV6-2/TRBV6-3; J: TRBJ1-5; size: many; DNA: TGTGCCAGCACCCCCCCGGGACAGGCCAATCAGCCCCAGCATTTT; CDR3: CASTPPGQANQPQHF
D: NA; V: TRBV19; J: TRBJ2-7; size: few; DNA: TGTGCCAGTAGTATAGGTCGGCTATCTTACGAGCAGTACTTC; CDR3: CASSIGRLSYEQYF
D: NA; V: TRBV19; J: TRBJ1-5; size: NA; DNA: TGTGCCAGTAGTGGGGACCGCAATCAGCCCCAGCATTTT; CDR3: CASSGDRNQPQHF
D: TRBD1; V: TRBV7-2; J: TRBJ1-2; size: few; DNA: TGTGCCAGCAGCTTAGCCGGGACAGGGTCTAACTATGGCTACACCTTC; CDR3: CASSLAGTGSNYGYTF
D: TRBD1; V: TRBV6-5; J: TRBJ1-2; size: few; DNA: TGTGCCAGCAGTTACGGACCGGACAGGCCAAACTATGGCTACACCTTC; CDR3: CASSYGPDRPNYGYTF
D: NA; V: TRBV7-3; J: TRBJ2-7; size: many; DNA: TGTGCCAGCAGCTTAGAGGCGGGTCCTACCTACGAGCAGTACTTC; CDR3: CASSLEAGPTYEQYF
D: TRBD1; V: TRBV6-2/TRBV6-3; J: TRBJ2-7; size: many; DNA: TGTGCCAGCAGCTCACTTACCGGGACAGGGGTTAACGAGCAGTACTTC; CDR3: CASSSLTGTGVNEQYF
D: TRBD1; V: TRBV9; J: TRBJ1-2; size: many; DNA: TGTGCCAGCAGCGTAGAGCAGGGGGCGTCCTATGGCTACACCTTC; CDR3: CASSVEQGASYGYTF
D: NA; V: TRBV7-2; J: TRBJ2-5; size: many; DNA: TGTGCCAGCAGCTTAGCACAGGGTTTATTTGAGACCCAGTACTTC; CDR3: CASSLAQGLFETQYF
D: NA; V: TRBV7-9; J: TRBJ1-1; size: few; DNA: TGTGCCAGCAGCTCCTCGGGAACGGGTAACACTGAAGCTTTCTTT; CDR3: CASSSSGTGNTEAFF
D: TRBD2; V: TRBV5-1; J: TRBJ2-2; size: NA; DNA: TGCGCCAGCAGCATACCTGGGACTAGCCCCGGGGAGCTGTTTTTT; CDR3: CASSIPGTSPGELFF
D: NA; V: TRBV6-2/TRBV6-3; J: TRBJ2-7; size: NA; DNA: TGTGCCAGCAGTTACCCCACAGGCCCCTATCACGAGCAGTACTTC; CDR3: CASSYPTGPYHEQYF
D: TRBD2; V: TRBV12-3/TRBV12-4; J: TRBJ2-7; size: NA; DNA: TGTGCCAGCAGACCCGGGGGGGGGGACGAGCAGTACTTC; CDR3: CASRPGGGDEQYF
D: TRBD1; V: TRBV28; J: TRBJ2-7; size: many; DNA: TGTGCCAGCAGCGGACAGGGGGCGCGCTTATACGAGCAGTACTTC; CDR3: CASSGQGARLYEQYF
D: NA; V: TRBV4-2; J: TRBJ1-1; size: many; DNA: TGTGCCAGCAGCCAAGACGGGAGGGACACTGAAGCTTTCTTT; CDR3: CASSQDGRDTEAFF
D: NA; V: TRBV6-1; J: TRBJ1-2; size: many; DNA: TGTGCCAGCAGGCCTCGTATGAAAGCTTATGGCTACACCTTC; CDR3: CASRPRMKAYGYTF
D: NA; V: TRBV7-2; J: TRBJ1-1; size: NA; DNA: TGTGCCAGCAGCTTAGGGGCGGCTTACACTGAAGCTTTCTTT; CDR3: CASSLGAAYTEAFF